Shown below are 25 T cell receptor beta chains from a single sample sequenced in a study of T cell responses to AZD1222 COVID-19 vaccine. Some clones are missing from TCRdb's copy, which holds only in-frame ones; the method was immunoSEQ multiplex PCR. The data contain 90,000 to 120,000 clones, around 91% of them singletons. Sequenced material: peripheral blood, taken on day 0 of AZD1222 vaccination. These receptors were collected from an adult in good health.

This sequence joins TRBV18 and TRBJ1-1; D possibly corresponds to TRBD1 (5 bases). The CDR3 extends over 13 amino acids. V was trimmed by 5 bases and J by 5 bases, leaving 12 bases between them. Germline CDR1 and CDR2: KGHSH and LQKENI. The chain's CDR3 is CASSKSGRTEAFF. The DNA of the CDR3 is TGTGCCAGCTCAAAGTCGGGACGTACTGAAGCTTTCTTT.

The chain carries TRBV12-5 and TRBJ1-1; D ambiguous. This CDR3 region has 13 residues. V lost 6 bases and J lost 4, with 12 bases in between. Germline V gives CDR1 LGHNT, CDR2 FRNRAP. CDR3 in amino acids: CASGSGGATEAFF. The CDR3 nucleotides read TGTGCTAGTGGGTCCGGCGGCGCCACTGAAGCTTTCTTT. The whole variable domain, filled in from reference TRBV12-5 and TRBJ1-1, reads DARVTQTPRHKVTEMGQEVTMRCQPILGHNTVFWYRQTMMQGLELLAYFRNRAPLDDSGMPKDRFSAEMPDATLATLKIQPSEPRDSAVYFCASGSGGATEAFFGQGTRLTVV.

In the case of this clone: The same CDR3 also results from other DNA sequences found in this sample. For the CDR3, the DNA is TGTGCCAGCAGCCAAGATAGGGGCTATGGCTACACCTTC. Residues: CASSQDRGYGYTF. The gene calls are TRBV3-1 (or the pseudogene TRBV3-2) and TRBJ1-2; the D gene is possibly TRBD1 (5 bases). V was clipped by 0 bases and J by 4 bases, with 6 bases between them. The germline V gene encodes CDR1 LGHDT and CDR2 YNNKEL (reference sequence). There are 13 residues in the CDR3.

The chain carries TRBV29-1 and TRBJ2-7; perhaps TRBD1 as D (6 bases). Trimming removed 4 bases at V and 3 bases at J, with 13 bases between. The CDR3 has 13 residues. Germline loops: CDR1 SQVTM, CDR2 ANQGSEA. CDR3 protein: CSVVGDTHYEQYF. CDR3 nucleotide sequence: TGCAGCGTTGTAGGGGACACTCACTACGAGCAGTACTTC.

The chain employs TRBV4-1 and TRBJ1-2, with a weak D call TRBD1 (5 bases). The CDR3 length is 15 residues. In germline, CDR1 is MGHRA, CDR2 YSYEKL. The V gene lost 1 base and the J gene lost 5 bases, with 14 bases spanning the gap. CDR3 DNA sequence: TGCGCCAGCAGCCAAGCTAGTGCGACAGAGTATGGCTACACCTTC. Its protein product is CASSQASATEYGYTF.

CDR3 sequence (DNA): TGTGCCAGCAGCCAACAACAGGGGGCATATAATTCACCCCTCCACTTT. Translated: CASSQQQGAYNSPLHF. The V gene is TRBV3-1 (or the pseudogene TRBV3-2), the J gene TRBJ1-6; 9 bases fit TRBD1. The junction had 3 bases not matched to a gene; V was cut back by 2 bases and J by 4 bases. CDR1 is LGHDT, CDR2 YNNKEL, per germline (reference sequence). The CDR3 is 16 amino acids.

This clone was detected only a few times. The chain joins TRBV10-3 to TRBJ1-3; D is possibly TRBD1 (6 bases). The ends were cut back, 7 bases at V and 4 bases at J, with 8 bases in the middle. In germline, CDR1 is ENHRY, CDR2 SYGVKD. CDR3 length equals 12 residues. This CDR3 reads CAINQGGNTIYF. CDR3 in DNA: TGTGCCATCAACCAGGGGGGAAACACCATATATTTT.

The V and J genes are TRBV6-2 or TRBV6-3 and TRBJ1-2, with TRBD1 as a possible D gene (5 bases). This CDR3 is 13 amino acids long. Germline CDR1 reads MNHEY; CDR2 reads SVGEGT. The V gene lost 5 bases and the J gene lost 0 bases, with 7 bases spanning the gap. The CDR3 loop is CASSRGANYGYTF. The CDR3 nucleotides are TGTGCCAGCAGTAGAGGGGCTAACTATGGCTACACCTTC.

The CDR3 nucleotides are TGTGCCAGCAGCTTGACCGGAGATCAGCCCCAGCATTTT. It codes for CASSLTGDQPQHF. The genes are TRBV7-9 and TRBJ1-5, with unresolved D. Germline V CDR1 and CDR2: SEHNR, FQNEAQ (reference sequence). The CDR3 is made up of 13 amino acids. Between the trimmed V and J ends, which lost 3 bases and 5 bases, there was a span of 8 bases.

The rearrangement uses TRBV5-1 and TRBJ2-5, with D possibly TRBD2 on 6 matching bases. V was pared by 3 bases and J by 0 bases, with 12 bases between. CDR3 length: 15 amino acids. CDR1 is SGHRS, CDR2 YFSETQ, per germline. The CDR3 region is CASSWGRGYQETQYF. The CDR3 DNA sequence: TGCGCCAGCAGCTGGGGTCGGGGGTACCAAGAGACCCAGTACTTC. Using reference TRBV5-1 and TRBJ2-5 for the parts outside the CDR3, the full variable domain is KAGVTQTPRYLIKTRGQQVTLSCSPISGHRSVSWYQQTPGQGLQFLFEYFSETQRNKGNFPGRFSGRQFSNSRSEMNVSTLELGDSALYLCASSWGRGYQETQYFGPGTRLLVL.

This chain links TRBV5-4 with TRBJ2-3; 11 bases are shared with TRBD2. Germline V gene data show CDR1 as SGHNT and CDR2 as YYREEE (reference sequence). This CDR3 is built from 16 residues. V lost 1 base to trimming and J lost 2 bases; unmatched junction nucleotides: 3. In nucleotides, the CDR3 is TGTGCCAGCAGCTTGAGTAGCGGGGGGGCCACAGATACGCAGTATTTT. As protein: CASSLSSGGATDTQYF.

This clone was detected only a few times. The gene calls are TRBV6-5 and TRBJ2-3, with D unclear. The V end was cut by 7 bases, the J end by 6 bases, with 8 bases between. Germline V gene data show CDR1 as MNHEY and CDR2 as SVGAGI. The CDR3 is 11 residues long. The CDR3 here is CASNRLDTQYF. The DNA for the CDR3 is TGTGCCAGCAATCGACTGGATACGCAGTATTTT.

This clone has just one count. The genes are TRBV4-2 and TRBJ2-3; D is possibly TRBD2 (6 bases). CDR1 LGHNA and CDR2 YNFKEQ come from the germline V gene. With 0 bases removed from V and 0 bases from J, the gap between germline ends came to 10 bases. The CDR3 contains 16 residues. The CDR3 sequence is CASSQDFGTSTDTQYF. CDR3 bases: TGTGCCAGCAGCCAAGACTTCGGGACTAGCACAGATACGCAGTATTTT.

J is TRBJ1-5 and V is TRBV18; 8 bases fit TRBD1. J gave up 7 bases and V 6 bases, and 14 bases lay outside the gene matches. The CDR3 is 16 residues long. Per the germline V gene, CDR1 is KGHSH and CDR2 is LQKENI. CDR3 residues: CASSPGDRSLVQPQHF. CDR3 sequence (DNA): TGTGCCAGCTCCCCAGGGGACAGGTCTTTGGTCCAGCCCCAGCATTTT.

V usage is TRBV11-3 and J usage is TRBJ2-2; tentatively, D is TRBD1 or TRBD2 (5 bases each). Trimming removed 3 bases at V and 6 bases at J, with 14 bases between. This CDR3 has 15 residues. The germline V gene encodes CDR1 SGHNT and CDR2 YENEEA. The CDR3 sequence: CASSFGYGDPGELFF. The DNA for the CDR3 is TGTGCCAGCAGCTTCGGCTACGGGGACCCCGGGGAGCTGTTTTTT. The variable domain in full, with the rest retrieved from reference TRBV11-3 and TRBJ2-2, is EAGVVQSPRYKIIEKKQPVAFWCNPISGHNTLYWYLQNLGQGPELLIRYENEEAVDDSQLPKDRFSAERLKGVDSTLKIQPAELGDSAVYLCASSFGYGDPGELFFGEGSRLTVL.

This clone has just one count. V is TRBV7-2 and J is TRBJ1-1; TRBD1 aligns across 8 bases. CDR1 is SGHTA, CDR2 FQGNSA, per germline. V was pared by 4 bases and J by 2 bases, with 3 bases of the junction left unmatched. CDR3 size: 14 residues. The DNA for the CDR3 is TGTGCCAGCAGCTGGACAGGGACCAACACTGAAGCTTTCTTT. Amino acids: CASSWTGTNTEAFF.

CDR3 sequence reads: CASSLVRRTGAHEQYF. DNA of the CDR3: TGTGCCAGCAGCTTGGTTCGCCGGACAGGGGCCCACGAGCAGTACTTC. The chain carries TRBV5-8 and TRBJ2-7; TRBD1 agrees at 9 bases. Germline-derived CDR1 and CDR2 are SGHTS and YDEGEE. J lost 5 bases, V lost 0 bases, and 9 bases had no gene match. This CDR3 is built from 16 residues. Full variable domain (remainder filled in from reference TRBV5-8 and TRBJ2-7): EAGVTQSPTHLIKTRGQQATLRCSPISGHTSVYWYQQALGLGLQFLLWYDEGEERNRGNFPPRFSGRQFPNYSSELNVNALELEDSALYLCASSLVRRTGAHEQYFGPGTRLTVT.

V is TRBV3-1 (or the pseudogene TRBV3-2) and J is TRBJ2-3; TRBD2 is a possible D gene (6 bases). Trimming stripped 5 bases from V and 2 bases from J, with 17 bases between. The CDR3 runs 16 residues. Per germline, CDR1 LGHDT and CDR2 YNNKEL (reference sequence). The DNA of the CDR3 is TGTGCCAGCAGCTTATACGGGGGAGGCCACACAGATACGCAGTATTTT. It encodes CASSLYGGGHTDTQYF.

This clone was observed a single time. The gene calls are TRBV4-3 and TRBJ1-2, with D unresolved. The germline V gene has CDR1 LGHNA and CDR2 YSLEER. Between the trimmed V and J ends, which lost 0 bases and 5 bases, there was a span of 16 bases. CDR3 length equals 16 residues. Here the CDR3 DNA reads TGCGCCAGCAGCCAAGATTTACGACTGATCCAATATGGCTACACCTTC. Translating it yields CASSQDLRLIQYGYTF.

DNA of the CDR3: TGTGCCAGCAGCCGCGACAGGGGCATAACCGGGGAGCTGTTTTTT. It yields the protein CASSRDRGITGELFF. This sequence joins TRBV7-2 and TRBJ2-2; 8 bases are a match to TRBD1. CDR1 is SGHTA, CDR2 FQGNSA, per germline. Unmatched junction bases numbered 7, after V lost 5 bases and J lost 5 bases. CDR3 size: 15 residues.

V and J are TRBV6-5 and TRBJ2-2, with D maybe TRBD1 (5 bases). The ends were cut back, 8 bases at V and 2 bases at J, with 12 bases in the middle. CDR1 MNHEY and CDR2 SVGAGI come from the germline V gene. The length of the CDR3 is 14 residues. In DNA, the CDR3 is TGTGCCAGCCATAGAACAGGAAACACCGGGGAGCTGTTTTTT. Its protein product is CASHRTGNTGELFF.

This chain uses TRBV5-1 with TRBJ2-1, with D perhaps matching TRBD1 (6 bases). V shed 1 base and J shed 6 bases, with 23 bases lying between them. The CDR3 loop spans 18 amino acids. Germline V gene sequence: CDR1 SGHRS, CDR2 YFSETQ. The CDR3 sequence: CASSLSGRGSSLGNEQFF. CDR3 coding DNA: TGCGCCAGCAGCTTGTCGGGAAGGGGGTCCTCTCTCGGCAATGAGCAGTTCTTC.

V usage is TRBV6-5 and J usage is TRBJ2-2; D might be TRBD2 (6 bases). Trimming removed 6 bases at V and 1 base at J, with 12 bases between. Germline V gives CDR1 MNHEY, CDR2 SVGAGI. There are 15 residues in the CDR3. DNA of the CDR3: TGTGCCAGCAGCCCGGGGAGGTGGAACACCGGGGAGCTGTTTTTT. This encodes CASSPGRWNTGELFF.

The chain carries TRBV5-1 and TRBJ1-6; D is unclear. V was trimmed by 4 bases and J by 2 bases, leaving 16 bases between them. CDR3 size: 17 residues. Germline values: CDR1 SGHRS, CDR2 YFSETQ. Here the CDR3 DNA reads TGCGCCAGCAGCCGCGTGGAGGGTTCTCCCTATAATTCACCCCTCCACTTT. This codes for CASSRVEGSPYNSPLHF.

The chain joins TRBV3-1 (or the pseudogene TRBV3-2) to TRBJ2-5; 8 bases agree with TRBD1. With 5 bases clipped from V and 11 bases from J, the junction kept 10 bases outside the gene matches. CDR3 length: 13 amino acids. The germline V gene has CDR1 LGHDT and CDR2 YNNKEL (reference sequence). CDR3 nucleotide sequence: TGTGCCAGCAGCTATCAGGGGGCACCGTTTCAGTACTTC. It codes for CASSYQGAPFQYF.